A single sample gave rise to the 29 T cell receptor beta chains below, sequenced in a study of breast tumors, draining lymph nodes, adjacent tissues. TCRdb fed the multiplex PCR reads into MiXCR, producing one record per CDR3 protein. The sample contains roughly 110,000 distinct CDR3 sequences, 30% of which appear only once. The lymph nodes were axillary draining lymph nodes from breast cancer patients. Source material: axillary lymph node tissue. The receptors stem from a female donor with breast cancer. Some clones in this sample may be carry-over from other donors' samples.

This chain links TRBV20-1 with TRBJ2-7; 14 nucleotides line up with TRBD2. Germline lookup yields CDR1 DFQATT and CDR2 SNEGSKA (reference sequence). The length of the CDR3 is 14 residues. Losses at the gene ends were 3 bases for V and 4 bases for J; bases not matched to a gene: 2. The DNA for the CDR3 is TGCAGTGCTAGGTGGACTAGCGGGGGGTACGAGCAGTACTTC. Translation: CSARWTSGGYEQYF.

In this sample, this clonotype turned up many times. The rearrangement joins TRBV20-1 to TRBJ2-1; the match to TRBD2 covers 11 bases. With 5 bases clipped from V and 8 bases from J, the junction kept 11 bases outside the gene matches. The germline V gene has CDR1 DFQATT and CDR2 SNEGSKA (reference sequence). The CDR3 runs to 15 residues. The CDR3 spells CSAVLLAGVIYEQFF. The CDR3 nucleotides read TGCAGTGCTGTTTTACTAGCGGGAGTAATCTATGAGCAGTTCTTC.

This CDR3 is CSAYRVPSYEQYF. CDR3 DNA sequence: TGCAGTGCTTATCGAGTGCCCTCCTACGAGCAGTACTTC. The V call is TRBV20-1, the J call TRBJ2-7; D remains ambiguous. CDR3 size: 13 residues. Germline CDR1 and CDR2: DFQATT and SNEGSKA (reference sequence). V shed 5 bases and J shed 0 bases, with 11 bases lying between them.

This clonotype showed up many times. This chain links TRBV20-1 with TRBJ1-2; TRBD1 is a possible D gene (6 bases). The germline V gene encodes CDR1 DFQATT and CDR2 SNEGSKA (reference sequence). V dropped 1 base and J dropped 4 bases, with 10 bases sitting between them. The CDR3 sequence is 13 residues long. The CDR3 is CSARVLGGYGYTF. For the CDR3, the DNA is TGCAGTGCTAGAGTTCTAGGGGGCTATGGCTACACCTTC.

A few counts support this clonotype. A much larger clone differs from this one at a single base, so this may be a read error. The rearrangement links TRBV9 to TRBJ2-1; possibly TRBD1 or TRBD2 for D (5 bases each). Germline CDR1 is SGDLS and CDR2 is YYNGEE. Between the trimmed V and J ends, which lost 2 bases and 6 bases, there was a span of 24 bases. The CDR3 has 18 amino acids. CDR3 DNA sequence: TGTGCCAGCAGCGTTCCCTCCAACGGGACCAACCTTTCCAATGAGCAGTTCTTC. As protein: CASSVPSNGTNLSNEQFF.

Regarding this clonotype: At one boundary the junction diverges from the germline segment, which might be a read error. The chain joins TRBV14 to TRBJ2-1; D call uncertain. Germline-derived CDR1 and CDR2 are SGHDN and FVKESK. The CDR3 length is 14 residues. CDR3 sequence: CASSRGDAYNGQSF. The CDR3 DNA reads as TGTGCCAGCAGCCGAGGAGACGCTTACAATGGGCAGTCCTTC. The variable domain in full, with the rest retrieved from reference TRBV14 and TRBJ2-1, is EAGVTQFPSHSVIEKGQTVTLRCDPISGHDNLYWYRRVMGKEIKFLLHFVKESKQDESGMPNNRFLAERTGGTYSTLKVQPAELEDSGVYFCASSRGDAYNGQSFGPGTRLTVL.

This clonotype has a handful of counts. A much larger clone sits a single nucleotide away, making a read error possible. The CDR3 DNA sequence: TGTGCCAGCGGACTTGTGGGCACACCCACAGATACGCAGTATTTT. Its translation: CASGLVGTPTDTQYF. J is TRBJ2-3 and V is TRBV5-6, with a tentative D call TRBD2 (5 bases). Germline CDR1 is SGHDT and CDR2 is YYEEEE. The CDR3 runs to 15 residues. Between the trimmed V and J ends, which lost 7 bases and 2 bases, there was a span of 17 bases.

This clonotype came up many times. The CDR3 nucleotides read TGTGCCAGCTCTCACCCCGACAATGAGCAGTTCTTC. Translation: CASSHPDNEQFF. The chain employs TRBV7-2 and TRBJ2-1; D is undetermined. The CDR3 length is 12 residues. The V end was cut by 8 bases, the J end by 5 bases, with 10 bases between. Germline lookup yields CDR1 SGHTA and CDR2 FQGNSA.

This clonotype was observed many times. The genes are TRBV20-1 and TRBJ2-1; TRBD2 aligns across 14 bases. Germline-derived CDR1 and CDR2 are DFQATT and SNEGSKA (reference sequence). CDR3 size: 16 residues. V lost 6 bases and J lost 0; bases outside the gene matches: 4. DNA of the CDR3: TGCAGTGCCCGACTAGCGGGGGGGCCCTCCTACAATGAGCAGTTCTTC. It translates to CSARLAGGPSYNEQFF.

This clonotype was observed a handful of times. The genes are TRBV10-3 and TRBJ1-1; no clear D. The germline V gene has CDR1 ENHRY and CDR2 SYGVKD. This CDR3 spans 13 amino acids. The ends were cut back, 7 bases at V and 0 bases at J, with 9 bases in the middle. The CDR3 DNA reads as TGTGCCATCACGGTCCGATTGAACACTGAAGCTTTCTTT. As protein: CAITVRLNTEAFF.

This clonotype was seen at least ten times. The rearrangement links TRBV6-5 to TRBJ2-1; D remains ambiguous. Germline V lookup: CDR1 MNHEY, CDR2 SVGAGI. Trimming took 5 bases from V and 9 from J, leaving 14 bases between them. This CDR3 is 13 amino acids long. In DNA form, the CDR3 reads TGTGCCAGCAGTCGGTCCAAGGAAAGTGAGCAGTTCTTC. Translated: CASSRSKESEQFF.

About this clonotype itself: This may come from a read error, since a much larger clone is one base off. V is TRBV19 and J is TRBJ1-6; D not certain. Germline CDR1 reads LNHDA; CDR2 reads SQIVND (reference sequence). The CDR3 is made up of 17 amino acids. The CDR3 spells CASSIIDGSSYNSPLPF. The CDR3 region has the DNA TGTGCCAGTAGTATCATTGACGGGAGCTCCTATAATTCACCCCTCCCCTTT.

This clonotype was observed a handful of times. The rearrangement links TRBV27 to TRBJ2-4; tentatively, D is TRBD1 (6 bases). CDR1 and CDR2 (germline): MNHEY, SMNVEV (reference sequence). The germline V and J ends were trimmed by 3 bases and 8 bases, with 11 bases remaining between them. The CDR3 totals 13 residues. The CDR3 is CASSFQGRDIQYF. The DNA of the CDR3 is TGTGCCAGCAGTTTTCAGGGGAGAGACATTCAGTACTTC.

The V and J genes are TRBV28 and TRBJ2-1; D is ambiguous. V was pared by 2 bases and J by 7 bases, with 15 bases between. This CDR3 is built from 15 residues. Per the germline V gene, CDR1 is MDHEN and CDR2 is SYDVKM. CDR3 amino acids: CASSLKTRRDNEQFF. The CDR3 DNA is TGTGCCAGCAGTTTAAAGACTCGAAGGGATAATGAGCAGTTCTTC.

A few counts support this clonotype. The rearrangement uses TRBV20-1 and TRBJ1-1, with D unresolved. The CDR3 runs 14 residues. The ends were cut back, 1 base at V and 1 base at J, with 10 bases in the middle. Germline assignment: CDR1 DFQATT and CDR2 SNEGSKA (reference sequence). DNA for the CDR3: TGCAGTGCTAGAGCGCCCCTCCCGAACACTGAAGCTTTCTTT. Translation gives CSARAPLPNTEAFF.

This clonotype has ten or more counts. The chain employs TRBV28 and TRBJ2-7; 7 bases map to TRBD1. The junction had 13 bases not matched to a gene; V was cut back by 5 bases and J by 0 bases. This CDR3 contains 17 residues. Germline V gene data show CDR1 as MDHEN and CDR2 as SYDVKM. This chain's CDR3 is CASSPHLDRLISYEQYF. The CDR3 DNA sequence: TGTGCCAGCAGTCCCCACCTGGACAGGCTCATCTCCTACGAGCAGTACTTC.

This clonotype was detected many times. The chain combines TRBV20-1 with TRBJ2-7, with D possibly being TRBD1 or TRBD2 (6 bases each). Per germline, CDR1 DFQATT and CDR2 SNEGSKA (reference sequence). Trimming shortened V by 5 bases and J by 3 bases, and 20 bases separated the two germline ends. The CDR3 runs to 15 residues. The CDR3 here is CSASEGLRGLYEQYF. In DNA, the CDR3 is TGCAGTGCTTCCGAAGGGCTCCGGGGGCTCTACGAGCAGTACTTC.

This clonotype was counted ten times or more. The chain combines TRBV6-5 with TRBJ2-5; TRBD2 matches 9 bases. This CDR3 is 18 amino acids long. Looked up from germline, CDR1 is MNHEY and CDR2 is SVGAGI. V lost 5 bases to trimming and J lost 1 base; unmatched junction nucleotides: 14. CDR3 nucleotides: TGTGCCAGCAGTCCCCAAGTAGACGATAGCGGGGGCCAAGAGACCCAGTACTTC. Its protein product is CASSPQVDDSGGQETQYF.

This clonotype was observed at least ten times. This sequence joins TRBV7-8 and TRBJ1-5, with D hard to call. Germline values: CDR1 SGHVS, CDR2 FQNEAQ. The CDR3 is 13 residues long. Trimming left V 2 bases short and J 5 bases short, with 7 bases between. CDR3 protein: CASSLLEDQPQHF. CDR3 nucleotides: TGTGCCAGCAGCTTATTGGAGGATCAGCCCCAGCATTTT.

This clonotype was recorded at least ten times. DNA of the CDR3: TGTGCCAGCAGCTCCGTCCTCTCTGGAAACACCATATATTTT. Its protein is CASSSVLSGNTIYF. The gene calls are TRBV7-9 and TRBJ1-3; D is uncertain. The CDR3 contains 14 residues. Trimming removed 4 bases from V and 0 bases from J, with 7 bases in between. From germline, CDR1 is SEHNR and CDR2 FQNEAQ (reference sequence).

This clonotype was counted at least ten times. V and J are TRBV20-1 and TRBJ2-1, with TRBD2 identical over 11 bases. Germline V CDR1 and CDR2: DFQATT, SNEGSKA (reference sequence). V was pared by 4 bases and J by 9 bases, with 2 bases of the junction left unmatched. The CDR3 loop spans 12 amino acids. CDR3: CSAKTSGSEQFF. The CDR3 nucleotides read TGCAGTGCTAAAACTAGCGGGAGTGAGCAGTTCTTC.

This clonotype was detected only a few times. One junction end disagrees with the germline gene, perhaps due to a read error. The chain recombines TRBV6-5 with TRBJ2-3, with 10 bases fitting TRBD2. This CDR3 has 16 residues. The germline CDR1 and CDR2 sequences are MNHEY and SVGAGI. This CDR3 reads CASSHSKRGGADTQYF. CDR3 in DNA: TGTGCCAGCAGTCACTCGAAGCGGGGGGGTGCAGATACGCAGTATTTT.

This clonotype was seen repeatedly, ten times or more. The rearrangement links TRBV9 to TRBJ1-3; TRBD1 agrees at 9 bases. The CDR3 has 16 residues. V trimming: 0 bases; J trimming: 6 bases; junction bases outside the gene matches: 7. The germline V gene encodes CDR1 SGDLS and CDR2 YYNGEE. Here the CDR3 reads CASSVDYGDRVNTIYF. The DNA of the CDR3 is TGTGCCAGCAGCGTAGATTATGGGGACAGGGTAAACACCATATATTTT.

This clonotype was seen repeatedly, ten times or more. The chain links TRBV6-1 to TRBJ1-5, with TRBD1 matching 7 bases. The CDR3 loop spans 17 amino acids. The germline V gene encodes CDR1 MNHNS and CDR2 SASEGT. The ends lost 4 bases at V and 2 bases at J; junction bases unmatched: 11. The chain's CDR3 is CASSALDRRGGNQPQHF. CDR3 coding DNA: TGTGCCAGCAGTGCCCTGGACAGGAGAGGTGGCAATCAGCCCCAGCATTTT.

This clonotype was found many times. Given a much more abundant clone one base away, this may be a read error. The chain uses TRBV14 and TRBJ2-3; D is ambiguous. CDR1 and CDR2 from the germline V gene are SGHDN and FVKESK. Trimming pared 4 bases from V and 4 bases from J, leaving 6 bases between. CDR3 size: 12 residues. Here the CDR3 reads CASSPGSDTQYF. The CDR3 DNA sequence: TGTGCCAGCAGCCCCGGGTCAGATACGCAGTATTTT. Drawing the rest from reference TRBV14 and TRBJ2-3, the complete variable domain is EAGVTQFPSHSVIEKGQTVTLRCDPISGHDNLYWYRRVMGKEIKFLLHFVKESKQDESGMPNNRFLAERTGGTYSTLKVQPAELEDSGVYFCASSPGSDTQYFGPGTRLTVL.

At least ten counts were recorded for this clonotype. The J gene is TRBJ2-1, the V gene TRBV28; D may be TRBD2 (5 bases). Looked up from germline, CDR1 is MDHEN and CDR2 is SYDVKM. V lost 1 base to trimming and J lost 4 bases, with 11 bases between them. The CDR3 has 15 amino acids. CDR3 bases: TGTGCCAGCAGTTTATTGGTGGGAGCGTACAATGAGCAGTTCTTC. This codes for CASSLLVGAYNEQFF.

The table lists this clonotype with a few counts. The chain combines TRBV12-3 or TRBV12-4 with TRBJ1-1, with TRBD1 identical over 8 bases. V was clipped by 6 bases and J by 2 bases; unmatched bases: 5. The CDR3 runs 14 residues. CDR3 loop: CASRRDRLNTEAFF. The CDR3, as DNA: TGTGCCAGCAGGCGGGACAGGTTAAACACTGAAGCTTTCTTT.

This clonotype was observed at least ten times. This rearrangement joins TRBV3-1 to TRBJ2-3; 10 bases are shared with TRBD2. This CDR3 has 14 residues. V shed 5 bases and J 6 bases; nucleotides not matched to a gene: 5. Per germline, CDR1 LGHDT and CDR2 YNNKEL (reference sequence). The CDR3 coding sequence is TGTGCCAGCAGCTACAGCGGGAGGGACGATACGCAGTATTTT. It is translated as CASSYSGRDDTQYF.

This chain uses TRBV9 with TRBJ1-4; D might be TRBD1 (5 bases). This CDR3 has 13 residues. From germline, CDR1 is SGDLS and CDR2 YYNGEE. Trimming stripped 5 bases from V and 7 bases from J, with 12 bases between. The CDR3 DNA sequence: TGTGCCAGCAGGGGGGGAGCTTTTGAAAAACTGTTTTTT. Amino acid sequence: CASRGGAFEKLFF.